The present T cell receptor beta chain was sequenced within a study of blood T cell repertoires in COVID-19. Study in general: The study drew acute and convalescent COVID-19 samples from the United States, Italy and Spain. Nucleic acid was either cDNA or gDNA, and it came from T cells, B-cell-depleted T cells, or PBMCs.

Followed over time, Seattle patients had been enrolled while infection was active. Original processing notes: Quantification of nucleated cells was approximated via reference gene primer amplification. Clones were sequenced by immunoSEQ multiplex PCR, and TCRdb holds only the in-frame ones, with some missing. Clone size and the V and J calls come from that table; the DNA yielded D and trimming. The sample lists about 210,000 clones; 82% were seen once. Looked up from germline, CDR1 is ENHRY and CDR2 is SYGVKD. V was trimmed by 10 bases and J by 0 bases, leaving 15 bases between them. The CDR3 extends over 14 amino acids.

The sample consisted of peripheral blood. This sequence originates from a woman in her 70s with COVID-19, enrolled during active disease. The V and J genes are TRBV10-3 and TRBJ1-1; possibly TRBD1 for D (5 bases). This chain's CDR3 is CATQGQGLNTEAFF. CDR3 in DNA: TGTGCCACTCAAGGGCAGGGCTTGAACACTGAAGCTTTCTTT.